This T cell receptor (beta chain) was captured by sequencing in a study of cytomegalovirus exposure and HLA in healthy donors. In its sample, this clone was seen a few times. What it binds is unknown. Study-wide findings and caveats: Rarity characterized most TCR sequences, yet some public TCRs appeared in many donors. A classifier reportedly called cytomegalovirus status with high sensitivity and specificity. As confirmed in vitro, three CMV-associated chains were specific for CMV antigens.

Measured with immunoSEQ multiplex PCR; TCRdb has only the in-frame clones, and not every one. Of roughly 60,000 clones in the sample, around nine tenths are singletons; the top ten hold approximately 2%. The V gene's germline CDR1 is SGDLS and CDR2 YYNGEE. Trimming stripped 0 bases from V and 0 bases from J, with 22 bases between. The CDR3 contains 20 residues. The sample was PBMCs. The TCR originated in a woman in her 30s in good health and CMV-seronegative. This chain joins TRBV9 and TRBJ2-1; D remains unclear. The CDR3 nucleotides read TGTGCCAGCAGCGTAGGAGTTTCCGGTTTTGCCTCAAGCTCCTACAATGAGCAGTTCTTC. This translates into CASSVGVSGFASSSYNEQFF.